This TCR beta chain was sequenced in a study of blood T cell repertoires in COVID-19. Across the study: In each case, the material was cDNA or gDNA derived from T cells, B-cell-depleted T cells, or PBMCs.

Germline CDR1 SGDLS, CDR2 YYNGEE. The CDR3 contains 14 residues. V gave up 6 bases and J gave up 1 base, with 13 bases separating them. The data were produced by immunoSEQ multiplex PCR, yet TCRdb's version contains in-frame clones alone and is incomplete. The sample lists tens of thousands of clones, 80% to 95% occurring once. V and J are TRBV9 and TRBJ1-2; possible D gene TRBD1, 6 bases. The receptor was derived from a human donor with active COVID-19. The donor label of this sample is uncertain. Sequenced: peripheral blood. The CDR3 DNA follows: TGTGCCAGCACTAGACAGGCTGATAACTATGGCTACACCTTC. Translation gives CASTRQADNYGYTF.